A single sample gave rise to the 28 T cell receptor beta chains below, sequenced in a study of OX40 agonist ivuxolimab in advanced cancers. Assay: immunoSEQ multiplex PCR; the TCRdb copy retains only in-frame clones and omits some. The sample yields some 89,000 clones, around 80% seen once. Material: CD4+ or CD8+ T cells sorted from blood, obtained in a trial of the OX40 agonist ivuxolimab. All receptors come from an adult with an advanced solid tumor such as melanoma, head and neck, liver or kidney cancer.

The chain links TRBV27 to TRBJ1-5, with TRBD1 as a possible D gene (5 bases). The CDR3 covers 15 residues. V gave up 6 bases and J gave up 4 bases, with 16 bases separating them. Germline values: CDR1 MNHEY, CDR2 SMNVEV (reference sequence). The CDR3 loop is CASRPGGTENQPQHF. The CDR3 DNA sequence: TGTGCCAGCAGGCCCGGTGGGACTGAGAATCAGCCCCAGCATTTT.

This clone appeared once. The chain recombines TRBV25-1 with TRBJ2-3; either TRBD1 or TRBD2 may fit D (5 bases each). V was cut by 2 bases and J by 0 bases, with 15 bases left in between. Per germline, CDR1 MGHDK and CDR2 SYGVNS. This CDR3 comprises 17 residues. The CDR3 reads CASSEDYRDASTDTQYF. CDR3 sequence (DNA): TGTGCCAGCAGTGAAGACTACCGGGACGCTAGCACAGATACGCAGTATTTT.

The rearrangement uses TRBV7-6 and TRBJ2-7, with D possibly matching TRBD1 (6 bases). V was shortened by 5 bases and J by 2 bases, with 16 bases between the two germline ends. CDR3 length: 15 amino acids. Germline loops: CDR1 SGHVS, CDR2 FNYEAQ. The CDR3 DNA follows: TGTGCCAGCAGCCCGCAGGGGAATGACGCCTACGAGCAGTACTTC. Translated: CASSPQGNDAYEQYF.

The rearrangement uses TRBV7-9 and TRBJ1-4, with TRBD1 as a possible D gene (6 bases). The length of the CDR3 is 15 residues. The ends were cut back, 2 bases at V and 5 bases at J, with 12 bases in the middle. Germline CDR1 and CDR2: SEHNR and FQNEAQ (reference sequence). The CDR3 nucleotides are TGTGCCAGCAGCTTAACCGGACAGATAAATGAAAAACTGTTTTTT. Amino acids: CASSLTGQINEKLFF.

The V and J genes are TRBV5-1 and TRBJ2-7; D is uncertain. CDR3 size: 11 residues. CDR1 is SGHRS, CDR2 YFSETQ, per germline. The V gene lost 3 bases and the J gene lost 1 base, with 2 bases spanning the gap. The CDR3 reads CASSSSYEQYF. CDR3 DNA sequence: TGCGCCAGCAGCTCTTCCTACGAGCAGTACTTC.

The V and J genes are TRBV5-4 and TRBJ2-3; unclear D gene. Germline V gene sequence: CDR1 SGHNT, CDR2 YYREEE (reference sequence). This CDR3 comprises 15 residues. The V gene lost 2 bases and the J gene lost 4 bases, with 14 bases spanning the gap. The CDR3 nucleotides are TGTGCCAGCAGCTTCCCTAACCGCCGCGCAGATACGCAGTATTTT. This codes for CASSFPNRRADTQYF.

This chain links TRBV5-4 with TRBJ2-2; TRBD1 might be the D (6 bases). V was trimmed by 5 bases and J by 4 bases, leaving 15 bases between them. Germline loops: CDR1 SGHNT, CDR2 YYREEE (reference sequence). CDR3 length: 15 residues. The CDR3 DNA is TGTGCCAGCAGGCAGGGGCTAGCAGGCACCGGGGAGCTGTTTTTT. Its protein product is CASRQGLAGTGELFF.

The chain's CDR3 is CAISVAGSSLGEQYF. The CDR3 nucleotides read TGTGCCATCAGTGTAGCGGGTTCCAGCTTGGGCGAGCAGTACTTC. This rearrangement joins TRBV10-3 to TRBJ2-7, with 7 bases lining up with TRBD2. J lost 6 bases, V lost 4 bases, and 12 bases had no gene match. CDR1 ENHRY and CDR2 SYGVKD come from the germline V gene. The CDR3 extends over 15 amino acids.

This chain connects TRBV7-2 to TRBJ2-2; possibly TRBD2 for D (5 bases). CDR1 is SGHTA and CDR2 is FQGNSA in the germline V gene. The CDR3 spans 14 residues. V lost 5 bases and J 4 bases, leaving 11 bases between the germline ends. CDR3 amino acids: CASSETRATGELFF. The CDR3 region has the DNA TGTGCCAGCAGCGAAACGAGGGCCACCGGGGAGCTGTTTTTT.

The J gene is TRBJ1-6, the V gene TRBV18; D uncertain. V was pared by 2 bases and J by 8 bases, with 10 bases between. The CDR3 runs to 14 residues. Germline V gene lookup returns CDR1 KGHSH and CDR2 LQKENI. CDR3 in amino acids: CASSPSGRHSPLHF. The CDR3 region has the DNA TGTGCCAGCTCACCATCCGGGAGGCATTCACCCCTCCACTTT.

The rearrangement uses TRBV5-1 and TRBJ1-2; 10 nucleotides line up with TRBD1. V dropped 3 bases and J dropped 8; count of bases not matched to a gene: 10. The CDR3 is made up of 15 amino acids. CDR1 and CDR2 (germline): SGHRS, YFSETQ. The CDR3 reads CASSWTPGQGKGYTF. The CDR3 nucleotides are TGCGCCAGCAGCTGGACACCGGGACAGGGGAAGGGCTACACCTTC.

The chain combines TRBV11-2 with TRBJ2-7, with 7 bases fitting TRBD2. The J segment lost 2 bases and the V segment lost 3 bases, leaving 10 bases of the junction unmatched. This CDR3 is built from 16 residues. Germline assignment: CDR1 SGHAT and CDR2 FQNNGV. The CDR3 DNA reads TGTGCCAGCAGCTTCGGTCAAACCAGCGGGGCCTACGAGCAGTACTTC. It encodes CASSFGQTSGAYEQYF. Full variable domain (outside the CDR3, taken from reference TRBV11-2 and TRBJ2-7): EAGVAQSPRYKIIEKRQSVAFWCNPISGHATLYWYQQILGQGPKLLIQFQNNGVVDDSQLPKDRFSAERLKGVDSTLKIQPAKLEDSAVYLCASSFGQTSGAYEQYFGPGTRLTVT.

The chain is built from TRBV10-3 and TRBJ2-7, with 7 nucleotides matching TRBD1. The V and J ends lost 3 bases and 5 bases, in that order; junction bases with no gene match: 10. The CDR3 has 15 residues. Germline CDR1 is ENHRY and CDR2 is SYGVKD. DNA for the CDR3: TGTGCCATCAGTGAACGACAGGGCGCCGGGGACGAGCAGTACTTC. Amino acids: CAISERQGAGDEQYF.

This chain uses TRBV7-8 with TRBJ2-1; D might be TRBD2 (6 bases). From germline, CDR1 is SGHVS and CDR2 FQNEAQ. V shed 5 bases and J shed 4 bases, with 9 bases lying between them. The CDR3 runs 13 residues. The CDR3 DNA is TGTGCCAGCAGCCGCGGGGAGTACAATGAGCAGTTCTTC. Translated: CASSRGEYNEQFF.

The gene calls are TRBV2 and TRBJ1-3, with D possibly being TRBD1 (6 bases). The V end lost 6 bases, the J end lost 4 bases, and 10 bases lay between the germline ends. CDR1 is SNHLY, CDR2 FYNNEI, per germline. The CDR3 sequence is 13 residues long. Here the CDR3 DNA reads TGTGCCAGCAGCGTCGGACAGGGAAACACCATATATTTT. It codes for CASSVGQGNTIYF.

This chain links TRBV11-2 with TRBJ1-6, with a weak D call TRBD1 (6 bases). CDR3 length equals 15 residues. V shed 5 bases and J shed 6 bases, with 14 bases lying between them. Germline V gene lookup returns CDR1 SGHAT and CDR2 FQNNGV. The CDR3 protein is CASSRNSGVNSPLHF. The CDR3 DNA follows: TGTGCCAGCAGCCGAAACTCAGGGGTTAATTCACCCCTCCACTTT.

The CDR3 region is CASRYRDRGPGQPQHF. In nucleotides, the CDR3 is TGTGCCAGCCGGTACCGGGACAGGGGTCCGGGGCAGCCCCAGCATTTT. The chain is built from TRBV19 and TRBJ1-5; 10 bases align to TRBD1. V was pared by 9 bases and J by 7 bases, with 15 bases of the junction left unmatched. This CDR3 has 16 amino acids. Germline V lookup: CDR1 LNHDA, CDR2 SQIVND (reference sequence).

This chain connects TRBV11-2 to TRBJ1-5; tentative D call: TRBD1 (6 bases). CDR3 length equals 19 residues. Between the trimmed V and J ends, which lost 4 bases and 1 base, there was a span of 23 bases. From germline, CDR1 is SGHAT and CDR2 FQNNGV. CDR3 nucleotides: TGTGCCAGCAGCTGGCGCGGTACAGGGTGTAATAGGAGCAATCAGCCCCAGCATTTT. Its translation: CASSWRGTGCNRSNQPQHF.

The DNA of the CDR3 is TGCGCCAGCAGCCCCGGAAGAGGGGATGGTTCCTACGAGCAGTACTTC. As protein: CASSPGRGDGSYEQYF. The chain is built from TRBV5-1 and TRBJ2-7; D could derive from TRBD1 or TRBD2 (5 bases each). The germline CDR1 and CDR2 sequences are SGHRS and YFSETQ. The CDR3 runs to 16 residues. V gave up 4 bases and J gave up 1 base, with 18 bases separating them.

The chain is built from TRBV30 and TRBJ2-7, with a weak D call TRBD1 (6 bases). Germline loops: CDR1 GTSNPN, CDR2 SVGIG (reference sequence). V lost 1 base and J lost 3, with 16 bases in between. This CDR3 region has 15 residues. The CDR3 loop reads CAWSELPQGNYEQYF. Written as DNA, the CDR3 is TGTGCCTGGAGTGAATTACCTCAGGGGAACTACGAGCAGTACTTC. Filled out from reference TRBV30 and TRBJ2-7, the complete variable domain reads SQTIHQWPATLVQPVGSPLSLECTVEGTSNPNLYWYRQAAGRGLQLLFYSVGIGQISSEVPQNLSASRPQDRQFILSSKKLLLSDSGFYLCAWSELPQGNYEQYFGPGTRLTVT.

This clone was recorded only once. This chain uses TRBV12-5 with TRBJ2-5, with D unclear. The germline V gene has CDR1 LGHNT and CDR2 FRNRAP. The ends were cut back, 1 base at V and 5 bases at J, with 5 bases in the middle. CDR3 length equals 12 residues. In nucleotides, the CDR3 is TGTGCTAGTGGTTTGGACGAGGAGACCCAGTACTTC. As protein: CASGLDEETQYF.

The V call is TRBV4-2, the J call TRBJ1-3; D uncertain. The germline V gene has CDR1 LGHNA and CDR2 YNFKEQ. V shed 1 base and J shed 0 bases, with 13 bases lying between them. This CDR3 comprises 17 residues. CDR3 sequence: CASSQVIGSISGNTIYF. CDR3 bases: TGTGCCAGCAGCCAAGTGATTGGTTCGATCTCTGGAAACACCATATATTTT.

This clone showed up just a few times. This chain links TRBV14 with TRBJ2-7; weak D call: TRBD2 (5 bases). Germline values: CDR1 SGHDN, CDR2 FVKESK. Trimming stripped 4 bases from V and 5 bases from J, with 18 bases between. The CDR3 has 15 residues. The CDR3 nucleotides are TGTGCCAGCAGCCCAGGACTCAACCTTATCAACGAGCAGTACTTC. Encoded protein: CASSPGLNLINEQYF.

In nucleotides, the CDR3 is TGTGCCAGCAGCGGGGCGCTAGGACCCCTCCACTTT. This gives the protein CASSGALGPLHF. This chain links TRBV5-4 with TRBJ1-6; perhaps TRBD1 as D (5 bases). The germline CDR1 and CDR2 sequences are SGHNT and YYREEE (reference sequence). Trimming shortened V by 4 bases and J by 12 bases, and 11 bases separated the two germline ends. This CDR3 contains 12 residues.

The chain recombines TRBV27 with TRBJ2-7; TRBD2 matches 8 bases. Germline assignment: CDR1 MNHEY and CDR2 SMNVEV (reference sequence). V dropped 10 bases and J dropped 4; count of bases not matched to a gene: 9. This CDR3 region has 13 residues. CDR3 loop: CAISPAGAYEQYF. The CDR3 DNA follows: TGTGCCATCAGCCCAGCGGGGGCGTACGAGCAGTACTTC.

Concerning this clone: Different DNA sequences within this sample yield the same CDR3. This chain links TRBV4-2 with TRBJ1-2; a weak D match, TRBD1 (5 bases). V was shortened by 0 bases and J by 5 bases, with 10 bases between the two germline ends. The germline CDR1 and CDR2 sequences are LGHNA and YNFKEQ. The CDR3 sequence is 14 residues long. CDR3: CASSQDQGSYGYTF. CDR3 DNA sequence: TGTGCCAGCAGCCAAGATCAGGGTAGTTATGGCTACACCTTC.

The rearrangement uses TRBV18 and TRBJ2-5; D is uncertain. The CDR3 sequence is 13 residues long. Germline CDR1 is KGHSH and CDR2 is LQKENI. V gave up 2 bases and J gave up 5 bases, with 9 bases separating them. The CDR3: CASSPTGRETQYF. The CDR3 bases are TGTGCCAGCTCACCAACGGGTCGGGAGACCCAGTACTTC.

V gene TRBV5-6 combines with J gene TRBJ2-3; 11 positions match TRBD1. The CDR3 length is 14 residues. CDR1 and CDR2 from the germline V gene are SGHDT and YYEEEE. V dropped 3 bases and J dropped 8; count of bases not matched to a gene: 5. This chain's CDR3 is CASSSRTGGGTQYF. CDR3 sequence (DNA): TGTGCCAGCAGCTCCCGGACAGGGGGCGGTACGCAGTATTTT.